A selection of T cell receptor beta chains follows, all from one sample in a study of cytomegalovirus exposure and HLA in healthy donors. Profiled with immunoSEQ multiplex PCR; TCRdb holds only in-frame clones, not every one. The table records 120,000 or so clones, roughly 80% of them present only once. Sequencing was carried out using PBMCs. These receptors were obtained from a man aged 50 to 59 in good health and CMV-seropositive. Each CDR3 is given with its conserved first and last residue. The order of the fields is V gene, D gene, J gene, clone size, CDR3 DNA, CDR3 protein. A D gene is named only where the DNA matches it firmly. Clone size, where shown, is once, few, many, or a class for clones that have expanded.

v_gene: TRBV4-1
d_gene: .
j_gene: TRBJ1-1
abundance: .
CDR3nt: TGCGCCAGCAGCCAAGTGGTGCGGCAGAACACTGAAGCTTTCTTT
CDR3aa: CASSQVVRQNTEAFF

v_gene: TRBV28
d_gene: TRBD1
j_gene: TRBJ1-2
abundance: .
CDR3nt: TGTGCCAGCAGCCCGACAGGGAAGGGGCGTGGCTACACCTTC
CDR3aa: CASSPTGKGRGYTF

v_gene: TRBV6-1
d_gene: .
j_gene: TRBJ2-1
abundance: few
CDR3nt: TGTGCCAGCAGTGAAGCGCTCATGGAGAGTCTCTACAATGAGCAGTTCTTC
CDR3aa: CASSEALMESLYNEQFF

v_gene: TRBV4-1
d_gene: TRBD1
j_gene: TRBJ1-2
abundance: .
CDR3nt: TGCGCCAGCAGCCTACGATTTGACAGGGCCTATGGCTACACCTTC
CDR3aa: CASSLRFDRAYGYTF

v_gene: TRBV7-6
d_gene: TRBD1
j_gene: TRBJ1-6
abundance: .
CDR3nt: TGTGCCAGCAGCTCTATACAGGGGTCACCCCTCCACTTT
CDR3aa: CASSSIQGSPLHF

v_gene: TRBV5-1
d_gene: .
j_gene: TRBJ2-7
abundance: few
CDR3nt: TGCGCCAGCACCTCCAGCTCCTACGAGCAGTACTTC
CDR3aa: CASTSSSYEQYF

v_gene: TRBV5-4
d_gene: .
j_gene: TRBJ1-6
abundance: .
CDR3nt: TGTGCCAGCAGCTTGGAGGGCAGGGGCCCCTTGGTCGGGAATTCACCCCTCCACTTT
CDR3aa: CASSLEGRGPLVGNSPLHF

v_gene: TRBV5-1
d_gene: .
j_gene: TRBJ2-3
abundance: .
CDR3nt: TGCGCCAGCAGCACTACCCCCGGGGTCCCAGATACGCAGTATTTT
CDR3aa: CASSTTPGVPDTQYF

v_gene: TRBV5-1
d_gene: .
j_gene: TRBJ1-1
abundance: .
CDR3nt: TGCGCCAGCAGCGTAGAACGACAGAACACTGAAGCTTTCTTT
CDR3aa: CASSVERQNTEAFF

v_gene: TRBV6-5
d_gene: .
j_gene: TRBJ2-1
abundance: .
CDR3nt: TGTGCCAGCAGTCCCGTGGGGGCAACGGGGCATGAGCAGTTCTTC
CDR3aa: CASSPVGATGHEQFF

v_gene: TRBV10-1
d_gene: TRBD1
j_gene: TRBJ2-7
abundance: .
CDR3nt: TGCGCCAGCAGCCGGACAGGACCCACCTACGAGCAGTACTTC
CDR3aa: CASSRTGPTYEQYF

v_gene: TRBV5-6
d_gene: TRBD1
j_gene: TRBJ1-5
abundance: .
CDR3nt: TGTGCCAGCAGCCAGGGACAGTATAGCAATCAGCCCCAGCATTTT
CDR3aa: CASSQGQYSNQPQHF

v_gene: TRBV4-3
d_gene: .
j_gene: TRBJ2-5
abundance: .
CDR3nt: TGCGCCAGCAGCCAAGCCTACAGCGGGCAGGGGACCCAGTACTTC
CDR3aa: CASSQAYSGQGTQYF

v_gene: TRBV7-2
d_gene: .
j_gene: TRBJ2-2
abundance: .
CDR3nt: TGTGCCAGCAGCCAGGGTGGGCTTACGGCCGGGGAGCTGTTTTTT
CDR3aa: CASSQGGLTAGELFF

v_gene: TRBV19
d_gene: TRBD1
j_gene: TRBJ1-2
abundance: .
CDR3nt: TGTGCCAGTAGTACCCGGACAGGGGGGAACTATGGCTACACCTTC
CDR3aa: CASSTRTGGNYGYTF

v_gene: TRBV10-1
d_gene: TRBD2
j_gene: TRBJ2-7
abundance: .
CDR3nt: TGCGCCAGCAGTGGGCCAATACTAGCGGGAGAAGGCCACGAGCAGTACTTC
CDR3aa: CASSGPILAGEGHEQYF

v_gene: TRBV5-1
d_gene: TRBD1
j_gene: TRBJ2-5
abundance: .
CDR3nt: TGCGCCAGCAGGACCCTCCCAGGGGGCGCGGAGACCCAGTACTTC
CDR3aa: CASRTLPGGAETQYF

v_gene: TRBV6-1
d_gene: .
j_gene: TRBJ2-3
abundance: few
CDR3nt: TGTGCCAGCACCGCGATGTCAGATACGCAGTATTTT
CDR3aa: CASTAMSDTQYF

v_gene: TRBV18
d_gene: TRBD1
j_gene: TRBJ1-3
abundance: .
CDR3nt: TGTGCCAGCTCACCACTCGGGACAGACCTTGCTGGAAACACCATATATTTT
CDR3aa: CASSPLGTDLAGNTIYF

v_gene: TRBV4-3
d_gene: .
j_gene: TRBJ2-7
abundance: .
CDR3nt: TGCGCCAGCAGCCAAGATAGGCGTGACTGGCCCCACGAGCAGTACTTC
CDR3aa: CASSQDRRDWPHEQYF

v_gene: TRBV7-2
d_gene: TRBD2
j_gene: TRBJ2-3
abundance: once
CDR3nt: TGTGCCAGCAGGGGCAGTGGGAGGGTAGATACGCAGTATTTT
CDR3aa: CASRGSGRVDTQYF

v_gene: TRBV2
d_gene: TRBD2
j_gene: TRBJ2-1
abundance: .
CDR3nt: TGTGCCAGCGAAGTCGGGGGGAGCAATGAGCAGTTCTTC
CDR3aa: CASEVGGSNEQFF

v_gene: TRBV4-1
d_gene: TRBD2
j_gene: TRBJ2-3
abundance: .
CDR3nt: TGCGCCAGCAGCCAGGATGGCTCTAGCGGGATCACAGATACGCAGTATTTT
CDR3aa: CASSQDGSSGITDTQYF

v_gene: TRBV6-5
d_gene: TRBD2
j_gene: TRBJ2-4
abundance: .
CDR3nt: TGTGCCAGCAGTTCATTGACGGGGAGGGACATTCAGTACTTC
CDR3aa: CASSSLTGRDIQYF

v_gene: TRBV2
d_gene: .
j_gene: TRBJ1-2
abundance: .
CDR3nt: TGTGCCAGCAGCGTTACCGACGGTGACTATGCCTACACCTTC
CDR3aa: CASSVTDGDYAYTF

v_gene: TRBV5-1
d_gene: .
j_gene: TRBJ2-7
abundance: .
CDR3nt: TGCGCCAGCAGCTTGGACGCAGGGAACTACGAGCAGTACTTC
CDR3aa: CASSLDAGNYEQYF

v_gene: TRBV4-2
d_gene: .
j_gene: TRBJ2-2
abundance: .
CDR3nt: TGTGCCAGCAGCCAAGAGGTAGCGACAAACACCGGGGAGCTGTTTTTT
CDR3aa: CASSQEVATNTGELFF

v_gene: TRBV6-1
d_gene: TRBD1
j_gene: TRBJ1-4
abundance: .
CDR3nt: TGTGCCAGTAGCACAGGGGGTTCGGATGAAAAACTGTTTTTT
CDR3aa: CASSTGGSDEKLFF

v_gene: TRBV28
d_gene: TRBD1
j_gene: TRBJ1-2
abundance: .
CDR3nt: TGTGCCAGCAGCGCACGGACAGGGGGGTTGGATGGCTACACCTTC
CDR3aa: CASSARTGGLDGYTF

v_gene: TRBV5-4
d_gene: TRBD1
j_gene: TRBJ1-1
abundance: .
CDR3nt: TGTGCCAGCAGCCTAGGACAGGGTAGGAACACTGAAGCTTTCTTT
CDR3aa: CASSLGQGRNTEAFF

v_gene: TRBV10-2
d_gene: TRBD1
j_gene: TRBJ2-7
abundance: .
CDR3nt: TGCGCCAGCAGTACCGGGACAGGGGGATCCCCCTACGAGCAGTACTTC
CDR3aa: CASSTGTGGSPYEQYF

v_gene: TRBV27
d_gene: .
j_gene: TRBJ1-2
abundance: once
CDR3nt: TGTGCCAGCAGTACTAGACGAAAACAGATTACTAACTATGGCTACACCTTC
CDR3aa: CASSTRRKQITNYGYTF

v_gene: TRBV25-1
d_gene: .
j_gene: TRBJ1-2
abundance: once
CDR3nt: TGTGCCAGCAGTCAGACTACAGTTGGCTACACCTTC
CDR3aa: CASSQTTVGYTF

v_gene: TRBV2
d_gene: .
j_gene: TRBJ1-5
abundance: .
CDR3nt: TGTGCCAGCAGAGGAGCCGGGGCCCAGCATTTT
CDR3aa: CASRGAGAQHF

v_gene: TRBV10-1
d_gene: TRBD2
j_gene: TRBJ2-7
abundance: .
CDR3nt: TGCGCCAGCAGAGGACTAGCGGCCCTTCCCTACTACGAGCAGTACTTC
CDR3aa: CASRGLAALPYYEQYF

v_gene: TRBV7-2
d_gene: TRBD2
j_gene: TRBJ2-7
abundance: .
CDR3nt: TGTGCCAGCAGCGCCCGAGGGACTATGCCCACCCACGAGCAGTACTTC
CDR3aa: CASSARGTMPTHEQYF